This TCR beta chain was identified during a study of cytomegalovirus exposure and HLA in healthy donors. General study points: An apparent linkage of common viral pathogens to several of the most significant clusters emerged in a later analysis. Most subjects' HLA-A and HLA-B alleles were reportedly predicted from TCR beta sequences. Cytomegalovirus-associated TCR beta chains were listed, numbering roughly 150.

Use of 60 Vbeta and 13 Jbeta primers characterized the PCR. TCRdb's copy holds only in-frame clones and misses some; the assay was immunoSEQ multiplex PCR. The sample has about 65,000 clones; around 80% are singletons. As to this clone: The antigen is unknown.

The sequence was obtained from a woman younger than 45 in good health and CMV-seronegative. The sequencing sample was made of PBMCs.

For the CDR3, the DNA is TGTGCCAGTAGCAGGGACAGGTGGGATACGCAGTATTTT. Translated, it gives CASSRDRWDTQYF. The chain recombines TRBV19 with TRBJ2-3; 8 positions agree with TRBD1. Trimming at V came to 6 bases and at J to 6 bases, leaving 5 bases not matched to a gene. The CDR3 extends over 13 amino acids. CDR1 and CDR2 from the germline V gene are LNHDA and SQIVND (reference sequence).